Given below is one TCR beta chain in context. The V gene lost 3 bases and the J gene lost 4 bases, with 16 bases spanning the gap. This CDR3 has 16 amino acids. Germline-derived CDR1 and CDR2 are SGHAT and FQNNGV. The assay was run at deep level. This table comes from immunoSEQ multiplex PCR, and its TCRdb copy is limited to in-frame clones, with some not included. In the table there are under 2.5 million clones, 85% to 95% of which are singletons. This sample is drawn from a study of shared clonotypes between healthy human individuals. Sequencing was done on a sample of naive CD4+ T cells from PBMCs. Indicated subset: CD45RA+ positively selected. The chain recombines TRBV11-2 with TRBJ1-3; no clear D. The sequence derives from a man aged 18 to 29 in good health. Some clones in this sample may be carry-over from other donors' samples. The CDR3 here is CASSFSQAKAGNTIYF. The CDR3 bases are TGTGCCAGCAGCTTTAGCCAGGCAAAGGCCGGAAACACCATATATTTT.